This entry lists 16 T cell receptor beta chains sequenced from one sample in a study of blood T cell repertoires in COVID-19. Assay: immunoSEQ multiplex PCR; the TCRdb copy retains only in-frame clones and omits some. The sample consists of 65,000 to 70,000 clones, more than 85% of them appearing once. Sequenced input: peripheral blood. These receptors all come from a human donor with active COVID-19. The donor label of this sample is uncertain.

The table lists this clone with a count of one. The chain links TRBV19 to TRBJ1-2, with TRBD1 as a possible D gene (6 bases). This CDR3 is 15 amino acids long. V lost 7 bases and J 0 bases, leaving 15 bases between the germline ends. CDR1 is LNHDA, CDR2 SQIVND, per germline (reference sequence). For the CDR3, the DNA is TGTGCCAGTAACCGGGGGGCAGAAACTAACTATGGCTACACCTTC. This sequence encodes CASNRGAETNYGYTF.

The chain couples TRBV27 to TRBJ1-3; 7 bases are shared with TRBD1. Germline lookup yields CDR1 MNHEY and CDR2 SMNVEV (reference sequence). V was pared by 8 bases and J by 5 bases, with 12 bases of the junction left unmatched. CDR3 length: 15 residues. The CDR3 nucleotides are TGTGCCAGCCTTCATAAGGGACAGAGTAGAAACACCATATATTTT. Protein: CASLHKGQSRNTIYF.

The chain links TRBV6-5 to TRBJ2-7; tentatively, D is TRBD1 (7 bases). There are 13 residues in the CDR3. Germline CDR1 is MNHEY and CDR2 is SVGAGI. V dropped 5 bases and J dropped 7 bases, with 15 bases sitting between them. As DNA, the CDR3 is TGTGCCAGCAGTCCGGGACAGACTAGGGAGCAGTACTTC. Protein: CASSPGQTREQYF.

The chain joins TRBV11-3 to TRBJ2-7; 7 positions match TRBD1. CDR1 SGHNT and CDR2 YENEEA come from the germline V gene. The CDR3 is 13 residues long. The V gene end was trimmed by 4 bases and the J gene end by 6 bases; junction bases not matched to a gene: 6. The CDR3 loop is CASSWETGSEQYF. The DNA for the CDR3 is TGTGCCAGCAGCTGGGAGACAGGGAGCGAGCAGTACTTC.

V is TRBV11-3 and J is TRBJ2-7, with D possibly being TRBD1 (5 bases). Germline-derived CDR1 and CDR2 are SGHNT and YENEEA. With 4 bases removed from V and 5 bases from J, the gap between germline ends came to 21 bases. This CDR3 contains 16 residues. The CDR3 bases are TGTGCCAGCAGCTCCTTAGGGGATTCCAGGGCAAACGAGCAGTACTTC. Translating it yields CASSSLGDSRANEQYF.

The J gene is TRBJ1-5, the V gene TRBV19, with 7 positions matching TRBD1. CDR1 LNHDA and CDR2 SQIVND come from the germline V gene (reference sequence). V lost 4 bases, J lost 1 base, and 10 bases stayed unmatched. The CDR3 is made up of 17 amino acids. CDR3 in amino acids: CASSNAGQAASNQPQHF. As DNA, the CDR3 is TGTGCCAGTAGTAACGCTGGACAGGCGGCGAGCAATCAGCCCCAGCATTTT.

V gene TRBV28 combines with J gene TRBJ1-2, with D possibly being TRBD1 (6 bases). CDR3 length: 15 residues. Between the trimmed V and J ends, which lost 1 base and 2 bases, there was a span of 11 bases. CDR1 and CDR2 (germline): MDHEN, SYDVKM. CDR3 nucleotides: TGTGCCAGCAGTTTATCGGACAGCCTGAACTATGGCTACACCTTC. It yields the protein CASSLSDSLNYGYTF.

This clone was observed a few times. The chain combines TRBV19 with TRBJ1-4, with D possibly being TRBD1 (5 bases). The CDR3 spans 13 residues. V was trimmed by 4 bases and J by 8 bases, leaving 11 bases between them. Germline assignment: CDR1 LNHDA and CDR2 SQIVND (reference sequence). CDR3 in amino acids: CASSNAGQEKLFF. The DNA for the CDR3 is TGTGCCAGTAGTAACGCGGGGCAAGAAAAACTGTTTTTT.

The chain has TRBV28 and TRBJ2-3; D might be TRBD2 (6 bases). Germline CDR1 MDHEN, CDR2 SYDVKM. This CDR3 has 17 residues. The V gene lost 3 bases and the J gene lost 2 bases, with 18 bases spanning the gap. The CDR3 spells CASSFPPGVSVTDTQYF. CDR3 nucleotide sequence: TGTGCCAGCAGTTTCCCGCCGGGAGTCTCAGTCACAGATACGCAGTATTTT.

The chain joins TRBV29-1 to TRBJ2-6, with D possibly TRBD1 on 5 matching bases. Trimming cost V 6 bases and J 0 bases, with 9 bases left between them. Germline lookup yields CDR1 SQVTM and CDR2 ANQGSEA. This CDR3 has 14 residues. The CDR3 sequence is CSVVQGSGANVLTF. The CDR3 nucleotides are TGCAGCGTCGTCCAGGGCTCTGGGGCCAACGTCCTGACTTTC. Looking up the rest from reference TRBV29-1 and TRBJ2-6 gives the full variable domain: SAVISQKPSRDICQRGTSLTIQCQVDSQVTMMFWYRQQPGQSLTLIATANQGSEATYESGFVIDKFPISRPNLTFSTLTVSNMSPEDSSIYLCSVVQGSGANVLTFGAGSRLTVL.

V gene TRBV3-1 (or the pseudogene TRBV3-2) combines with J gene TRBJ2-1, with 8 positions matching TRBD2. The germline gives CDR1 LGHDT, CDR2 YNNKEL (reference sequence). The CDR3 has 16 amino acids. Trimming at V came to 3 bases and at J to 8 bases, leaving 12 bases not matched to a gene. The CDR3 here is CASSQVVAGGSDEQFF. The CDR3, as DNA: TGTGCCAGCAGCCAGGTGGTGGCGGGAGGTAGCGATGAGCAGTTCTTC.

This rearrangement joins TRBV24-1 to TRBJ1-2; 7 positions agree with TRBD1. Germline V gene data show CDR1 as KGHDR and CDR2 as SFDVKD. The CDR3 is made up of 14 amino acids. The junction had 10 bases not matched to a gene; V was cut back by 6 bases and J by 7 bases. The CDR3 spells CATSPDRDGSGYTF. DNA for the CDR3: TGTGCCACCAGTCCCGACAGGGATGGTAGTGGCTACACCTTC.

The chain employs TRBV3-1 (or the pseudogene TRBV3-2) and TRBJ1-5; D is ambiguous. The V end was cut by 1 base, the J end by 7 bases, with 11 bases between. CDR3 size: 14 residues. CDR1 LGHDT and CDR2 YNNKEL come from the germline V gene (reference sequence). CDR3 DNA sequence: TGTGCCAGCAGCCAAGGCTCGGGGTACCAGCCCCAGCATTTT. Its protein product is CASSQGSGYQPQHF.

The V call is TRBV25-1, the J call TRBJ2-5; 9 bases align to TRBD2. The CDR3 has 15 amino acids. CDR1 and CDR2 from the germline V gene are MGHDK and SYGVNS. The V segment lost 5 bases and the J segment 5 bases; nucleotides outside the gene matches: 9. CDR3 loop: CASSNPAGGPETQYF. CDR3 nucleotide sequence: TGTGCCAGCAGTAATCCGGCGGGAGGGCCGGAGACCCAGTACTTC.

The chain employs TRBV27 and TRBJ2-1; 7 bases map to TRBD2. The CDR3 has 15 amino acids. Germline CDR1 reads MNHEY; CDR2 reads SMNVEV (reference sequence). Trimming cost V 8 bases and J 4 bases; bases outside gene matches: 11. Written as DNA, the CDR3 is TGTGCCAGCCTCACCTCGGCTAGCGGATACAATGAGCAGTTCTTC. Translating it yields CASLTSASGYNEQFF.

The V gene is TRBV27, the J gene TRBJ1-1, with 10 bases matching TRBD1. The germline gives CDR1 MNHEY, CDR2 SMNVEV (reference sequence). The trim removed 5 bases at V and 0 bases at J, leaving 12 bases unmatched. The CDR3 covers 18 residues. CDR3 coding DNA: TGTGCCAGCAGTCTAATAAGACAGGGGGCTTCCATGAACACTGAAGCTTTCTTT. Amino acids: CASSLIRQGASMNTEAFF.